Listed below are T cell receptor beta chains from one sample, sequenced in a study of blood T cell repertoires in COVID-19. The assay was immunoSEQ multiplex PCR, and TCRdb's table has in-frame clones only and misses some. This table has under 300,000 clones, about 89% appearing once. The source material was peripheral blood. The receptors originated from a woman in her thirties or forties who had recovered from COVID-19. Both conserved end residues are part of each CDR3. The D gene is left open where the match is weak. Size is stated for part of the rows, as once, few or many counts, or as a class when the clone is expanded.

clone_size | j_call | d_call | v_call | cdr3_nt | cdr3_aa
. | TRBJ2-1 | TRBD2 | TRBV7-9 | TGTGCCAGCAGCTTAACTAGCGCCTACAATGAGCAGTTCTTC | CASSLTSAYNEQFF
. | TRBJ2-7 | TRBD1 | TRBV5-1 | TGCGCCAGCAGCTCGGTTGGACAGGGGGCGCACCACGAGCAGTACTTC | CASSSVGQGAHHEQYF
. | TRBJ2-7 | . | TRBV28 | TGTGCCAGCAGTTTCGTGGGCGTCGGGACCTACGAGCAGTACTTC | CASSFVGVGTYEQYF
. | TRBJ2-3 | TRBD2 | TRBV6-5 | TGTGCCAGCAGGGTGGGACTAGCGGGGATGGATACGCAGTATTTT | CASRVGLAGMDTQYF
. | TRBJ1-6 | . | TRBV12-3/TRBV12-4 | TGTGCCAGCACTGTCGGAGAATCACCCCTCCACTTT | CASTVGESPLHF
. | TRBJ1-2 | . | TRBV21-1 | TGTGCCAGCAGCAAAGATCAGGGACAGGCGCCTCCCTATGGCTACACCTTC | CASSKDQGQAPPYGYTF
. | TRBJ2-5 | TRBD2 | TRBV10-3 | TGTGCCATCAGTGAGAGGGGAGGACTAGCCCGCGGAGAGACCCAGTACTTC | CAISERGGLARGETQYF
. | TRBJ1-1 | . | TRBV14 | TGTGCCAGCAGCCGACAGGCGAGCACTGAAGCTTTCTTT | CASSRQASTEAFF
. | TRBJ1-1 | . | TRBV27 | TGTGCCAGCAGTTTATCGGGAGCCCTTAACACTGAAGCTTTCTTT | CASSLSGALNTEAFF
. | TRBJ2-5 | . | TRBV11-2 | TGTGCCAGCAGTTACGCGAGCGGCTACCAAGAGACCCAGTACTTC | CASSYASGYQETQYF
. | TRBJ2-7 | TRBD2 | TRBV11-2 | TGTGCCAGCAGCTTAGATGGACTAGCGGAGTACTACGAGCAGTACTTC | CASSLDGLAEYYEQYF
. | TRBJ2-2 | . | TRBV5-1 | TGCGCCAGCAGCGGCCTGACATCGAACACCGGGGAGCTGTTTTTT | CASSGLTSNTGELFF
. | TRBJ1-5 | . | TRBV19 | TGTGCCAGTAGTACTAACAGGGATAGCAATCAGCCCCAGCATTTT | CASSTNRDSNQPQHF
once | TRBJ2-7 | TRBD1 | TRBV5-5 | TGTGCCAGCAGCTGGGCCGGGACAGGATCCCTCGAGCAGTACTTC | CASSWAGTGSLEQYF
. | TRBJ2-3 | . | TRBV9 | TGTGCCAGCAGCTCTCTCACTTCGGATACGCAGTATTTT | CASSSLTSDTQYF
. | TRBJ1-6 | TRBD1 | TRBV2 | TGTGCCAGCAGTCCCGGGACAGGTGGTTCACCCCTCCACTTT | CASSPGTGGSPLHF
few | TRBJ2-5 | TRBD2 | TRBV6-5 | TGTGCCAGCAGTTACGGGCCAGCGGGAGGGCAAGAGACCCAGTACTTC | CASSYGPAGGQETQYF
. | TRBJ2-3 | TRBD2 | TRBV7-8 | TGTGCCAGCAGCTTCTCCGGGACTAGCGGCACAGATACGCAGTATTTT | CASSFSGTSGTDTQYF
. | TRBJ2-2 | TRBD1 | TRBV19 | TGTGCCAGTAGTGACAGGGCGGCCACCGGGGAGCTGTTTTTT | CASSDRAATGELFF
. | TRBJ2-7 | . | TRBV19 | TGTGCCACCCAAGGTCCGGGTTCCTACGAGCAGTACTTC | CATQGPGSYEQYF
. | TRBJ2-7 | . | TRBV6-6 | TGTGCCAGCAGTTACGCTGGGGGGAAGGCCTACGAGCAGTACTTC | CASSYAGGKAYEQYF
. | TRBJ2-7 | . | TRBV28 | TGTGCCAGCAGCCCGCAGGAGGCCCTCGGGACCTACGAGCAGTACTTC | CASSPQEALGTYEQYF
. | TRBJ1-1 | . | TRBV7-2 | TGTGCCAGCAGCTTAGCATTTATGAACACTGAAGCTTTCTTT | CASSLAFMNTEAFF